This T cell receptor beta chain was retrieved from a study of T cells after yellow fever vaccination. The germline V and J ends were trimmed by 1 base and 1 base, with 11 bases remaining between them. CDR1 is SGHRS and CDR2 is YFSETQ in the germline V gene. The CDR3 runs 15 residues. TCRdb fed the 5' RACE reads into MiXCR, producing one record per CDR3 protein. The data hold 250,000 to 300,000 distinct CDR3 sequences, with 5.2% observed a single time. This clonotype appeared a few times. The sample in question was CD4+ T cells sorted from PBMCs, obtained on the day of the yellow fever booster vaccination. This TCR came from a man between 18 and 29 years old who received the YFV17D yellow fever vaccine. This rearrangement joins TRBV5-1 to TRBJ2-5; D perhaps matches TRBD1 (5 bases). CDR3 sequence reads: CASSLQGMSQETQYF. The CDR3 DNA reads as TGCGCCAGCAGCTTGCAGGGTATGAGCCAAGAGACCCAGTACTTC.